This T cell receptor (beta chain) is drawn from a study of CD8+ T cells in alopecia areata. RNA, once extracted, was reverse transcribed into cDNA for use as the sequencing template. TCRdb's copy holds only in-frame clones and misses some; the assay was immunoSEQ multiplex PCR. The top ten clones hold over 10% of a sample with about 140,000 clones, about 86% of them seen once. Treatment noted: oral pan-JAK inhibitor, 5-10 mg twice daily. Sequencing used CD8+ T cells sorted from blood, obtained at week 4, from a patient treated with tofacitinib. This sequence was found in a human donor with alopecia areata.

The CDR3, as DNA: TGTGCCAGCAGTGATTTTGGGGGCAGCACAGATACGCAGTATTTT. The encoded protein is CASSDFGGSTDTQYF. The V call is TRBV6-1, the J call TRBJ2-3; D perhaps matches TRBD1 (6 bases). V dropped 3 bases and J dropped 0 bases, with 10 bases sitting between them. CDR1 and CDR2 from the germline V gene are MNHNS and SASEGT. CDR3 size: 15 residues.